A selection of T cell receptor beta chains follows, all from one sample in a study of regulatory dendritic cells for organ transplantation. Using immunoSEQ multiplex PCR, the repertoire was profiled, and TCRdb retains in-frame clones only, with some absent. The sample holds around 6,000 clones, more than 55% seen once. The sequenced sample was memory CD8+ T cells from blood. These receptors all stem from a human donor in good health. The CDR3 runs from the conserved cysteine through the conserved F or W. A D gene is named only where the DNA matches it firmly. Expanded clones are given a class, and other clones once, few, many or no size at all.

clone_size j_call d_call v_call cdr3_nt cdr3_aa
. TRBJ2-7 TRBD2 TRBV7-9 TGTGCCAGCAGCTTAGCGCGGGGGGGGCCTTACGAGCAGTACTTC CASSLARGGPYEQYF
medium-sized TRBJ1-2 . TRBV6-5 TGTGCCAGCAGTACGCCGGGACTGCGCGGCTACACCTTC CASSTPGLRGYTF
. TRBJ2-7 . TRBV19 TGTGCCAGTAGTATAAATAAACAGCTCGAGCAGTACTTC CASSINKQLEQYF
few TRBJ1-5 . TRBV5-6 TGTGCCAGCAGCTTGGGTGGTACGGGTTATAGCAATCAGCCCCAGCATTTT CASSLGGTGYSNQPQHF
. TRBJ2-7 . TRBV4-3 TGCGCCAGCAGCCAAGACCGACAGACATCTTCCTACGAGCAGTACTTC CASSQDRQTSSYEQYF
. TRBJ2-3 TRBD2 TRBV5-8 TGTGCCAGCAGCCAAGATTGGTCGGGGGGGCCCACAGATACGCAGTATTTT CASSQDWSGGPTDTQYF
. TRBJ2-2 . TRBV4-3 TGCGCCAGCAGCCTCGATCAGGGAATAGGCGGGGAGCTGTTTTTT CASSLDQGIGGELFF
once TRBJ1-4 . TRBV27 TGTGCCAGCAGTTTATTGGGCAGTGAAAAACTGTTTTTT CASSLLGSEKLFF
once TRBJ1-1 . TRBV4-2 TGTGCCAGCAGCCCCCAGGGCAACACTGAAGCTTTCTTT CASSPQGNTEAFF
. TRBJ2-4 . TRBV2 TGTGCCAGCAGTGAAGGCTCAGGGGTCGAAAACATTCAGTACTTC CASSEGSGVENIQYF
. TRBJ2-1 TRBD2 TRBV6-1 TGTGCCAGCAGTGAATTCGAGCGGGGGGTCCTCAATGAGCAGTTCTTC CASSEFERGVLNEQFF
. TRBJ2-1 . TRBV7-2 TGTGCCAGCAGCTGGCCATACAATGAGCAGTTCTTC CASSWPYNEQFF
. TRBJ2-7 TRBD1 TRBV7-9 TGTGCCAGCAGCTTAGCGAGGGGACAGGGAAGGTTCTACGAGCAGTACTTC CASSLARGQGRFYEQYF
. TRBJ2-7 TRBD1 TRBV9 TGTGCCAGCGGGACAGGGAATTACGAGCAGTACTTC CASGTGNYEQYF
few TRBJ1-5 . TRBV21-1 TGTGCCAGCAGCCTTTCGGCGGGTCAGCCCCAGCATTTT CASSLSAGQPQHF
. TRBJ2-1 . TRBV19 TGTGCCAGTAGTATAGGGTCAGGGGCAGGCAATGAGCAGTTCTTC CASSIGSGAGNEQFF
. TRBJ2-7 . TRBV28 TGTGCCAGCAGTCCAGCTGGAGCCTACGAGCAGTACTTC CASSPAGAYEQYF
. TRBJ1-2 . TRBV14 TGTGCCAGCAGCCAAGCAGAAGGATTCGGGTATGGCTACACCTTC CASSQAEGFGYGYTF
. TRBJ1-2 . TRBV4-1 TGCGCCAGCAGCCAAGGACCGGGCGGGGTAGGGATGCGTGGCTACACCTTC CASSQGPGGVGMRGYTF
once TRBJ2-3 TRBD2 TRBV6-6 TGTGCCAGCGGAGCGGGAACCACAGATACGCAGTATTTT CASGAGTTDTQYF
. TRBJ2-5 . TRBV2 TGTGCCAGCAGTGAAGCTCGGGGCCAAGAGACCCAGTACTTC CASSEARGQETQYF